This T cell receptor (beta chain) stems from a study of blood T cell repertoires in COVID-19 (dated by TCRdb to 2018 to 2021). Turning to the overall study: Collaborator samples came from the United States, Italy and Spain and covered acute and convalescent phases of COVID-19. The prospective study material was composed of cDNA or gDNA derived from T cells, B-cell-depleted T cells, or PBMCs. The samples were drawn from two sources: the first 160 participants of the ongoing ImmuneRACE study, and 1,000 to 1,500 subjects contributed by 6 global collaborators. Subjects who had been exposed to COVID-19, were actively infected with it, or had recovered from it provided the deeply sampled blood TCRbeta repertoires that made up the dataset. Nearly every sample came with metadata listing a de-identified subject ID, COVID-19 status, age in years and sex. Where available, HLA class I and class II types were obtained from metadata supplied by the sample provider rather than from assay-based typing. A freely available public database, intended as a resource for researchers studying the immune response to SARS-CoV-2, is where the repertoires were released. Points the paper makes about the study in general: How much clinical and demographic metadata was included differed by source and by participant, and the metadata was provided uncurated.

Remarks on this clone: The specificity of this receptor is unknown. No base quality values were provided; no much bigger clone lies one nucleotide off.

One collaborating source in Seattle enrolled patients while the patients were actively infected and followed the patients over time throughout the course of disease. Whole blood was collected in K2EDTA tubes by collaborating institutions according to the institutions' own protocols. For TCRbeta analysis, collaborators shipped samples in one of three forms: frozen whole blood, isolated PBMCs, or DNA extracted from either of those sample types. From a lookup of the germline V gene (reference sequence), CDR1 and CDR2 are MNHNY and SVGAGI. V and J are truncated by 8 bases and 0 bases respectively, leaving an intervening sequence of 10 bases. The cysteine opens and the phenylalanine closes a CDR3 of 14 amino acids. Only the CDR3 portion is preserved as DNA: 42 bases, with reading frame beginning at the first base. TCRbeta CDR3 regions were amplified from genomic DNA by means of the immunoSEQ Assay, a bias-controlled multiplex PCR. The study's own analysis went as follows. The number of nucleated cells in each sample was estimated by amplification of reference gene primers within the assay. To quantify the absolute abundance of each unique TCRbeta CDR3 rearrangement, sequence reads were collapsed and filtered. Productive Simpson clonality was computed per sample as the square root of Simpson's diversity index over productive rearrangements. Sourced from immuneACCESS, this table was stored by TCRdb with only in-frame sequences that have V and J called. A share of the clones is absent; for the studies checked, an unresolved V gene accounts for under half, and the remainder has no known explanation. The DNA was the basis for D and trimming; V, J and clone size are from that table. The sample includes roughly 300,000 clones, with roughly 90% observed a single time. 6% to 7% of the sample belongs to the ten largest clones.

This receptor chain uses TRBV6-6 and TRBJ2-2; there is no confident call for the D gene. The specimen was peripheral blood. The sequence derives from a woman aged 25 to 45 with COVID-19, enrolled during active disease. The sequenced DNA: TGTGCCAGCCTTGGGCAGCCGAACACCGGGGAGCTGTTTTTT. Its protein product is CASLGQPNTGELFF.